The 20 T cell receptor beta chains in this list originate from one sample, sequenced in a study of beta chain features in type 1 diabetes. These receptors have no known antigen. General observations from the study: Significant though moderate, a shortening of TCRB CDR3s appeared in all four CD4+ subsets of Type 1 diabetes patients.

The study reverse transcribed the entire isolated RNA, so it sequenced expressed TCRB transcripts. Clones were read by immunoSEQ multiplex PCR, and TCRdb kept only the in-frame ones, dropping some. The sample contains 150,000 or so clones, 63% of which appear only once. The sequenced sample consisted of naive CD4+ T cells from blood. Source of these receptors: a young man with type 1 diabetes.

The gene calls are TRBV27 and TRBJ2-5, with D tentatively TRBD2 (5 bases). V was pared by 6 bases and J by 5 bases, with 13 bases between. Germline V lookup: CDR1 MNHEY, CDR2 SMNVEV (reference sequence). The CDR3 is made up of 13 amino acids. CDR3 in DNA: TGTGCCAGCAGCCGTGAGGGTTGGGAGACCCAGTACTTC. Translating it yields CASSREGWETQYF.

This clone appeared once. This chain uses TRBV2 with TRBJ2-5; D unresolved. Germline CDR1 and CDR2: SNHLY and FYNNEI. The V gene lost 2 bases and the J gene lost 3 bases, with 4 bases spanning the gap. There are 12 residues in the CDR3. CDR3 amino acids: CASSELEETQYF. The CDR3 region has the DNA TGTGCCAGCAGTGAACTAGAAGAGACCCAGTACTTC.

This chain links TRBV29-1 with TRBJ1-4; D is ambiguous. The V end lost 7 bases, the J end lost 7 bases, and 19 bases lay between the germline ends. Germline V lookup: CDR1 SQVTM, CDR2 ANQGSEA. This CDR3 is 14 amino acids long. The CDR3 sequence is CSARESAPGEKLFF. The CDR3 region has the DNA TGCAGCGCTCGTGAATCCGCTCCGGGTGAAAAACTGTTTTTT.

This chain uses TRBV9 with TRBJ2-5; no clear D. Germline V gene sequence: CDR1 SGDLS, CDR2 YYNGEE. Trimming cost V 2 bases and J 0 bases, with 5 bases left between them. This CDR3 contains 13 residues. Here the CDR3 reads CASSVRYQETQYF. The CDR3, as DNA: TGTGCCAGCAGCGTCCGCTACCAAGAGACCCAGTACTTC.

The V call is TRBV9, the J call TRBJ2-7; TRBD1 matches 8 bases. The CDR3 is 16 residues long. The junction had 14 bases not matched to a gene; V was cut back by 2 bases and J by 7 bases. From germline, CDR1 is SGDLS and CDR2 YYNGEE. In DNA form, the CDR3 reads TGTGCCAGCAGCGTTACCCGGGACAGGTCTGTGAGGGAGCAGTACTTC. Protein product: CASSVTRDRSVREQYF.

The chain joins TRBV15 to TRBJ2-5; a weak D match, TRBD1 (5 bases). Germline loops: CDR1 LNHNV, CDR2 YYDKDF (reference sequence). The CDR3 has 15 amino acids. Trimming cost V 1 base and J 3 bases, with 12 bases left between them. The CDR3 sequence is CATSRGVGAEETQYF. The CDR3 coding sequence is TGTGCCACCAGCAGAGGCGTTGGGGCGGAAGAGACCCAGTACTTC.

V usage is TRBV30 and J usage is TRBJ1-5; D call uncertain. V was trimmed by 5 bases and J by 4 bases, leaving 12 bases between them. This CDR3 is 13 amino acids long. The germline V gene encodes CDR1 GTSNPN and CDR2 SVGIG (reference sequence). The CDR3 DNA reads TGTGCCTGGTCGTCGACGGCAAATCAGCCCCAGCATTTT. This encodes CAWSSTANQPQHF.

The chain employs TRBV2 and TRBJ2-5; D is uncertain. This CDR3 region has 14 residues. With 6 bases removed from V and 0 bases from J, the gap between germline ends came to 11 bases. The germline gives CDR1 SNHLY, CDR2 FYNNEI. Written as DNA, the CDR3 is TGTGCCAGCAGGGAACAGCGCAACCAAGAGACCCAGTACTTC. Amino acid sequence: CASREQRNQETQYF. Supplemented by reference TRBV2 and TRBJ2-5, the full variable domain reads EPEVTQTPSHQVTQMGQEVILRCVPISNHLYFYWYRQILGQKVEFLVSFYNNEISEKSEIFDDQFSVERPDGSNFTLKIRSTKLEDSAMYFCASREQRNQETQYFGPGTRLLVL.

V usage is TRBV9 and J usage is TRBJ1-4; a possible D gene is TRBD1 (5 bases). Per the germline V gene, CDR1 is SGDLS and CDR2 is YYNGEE. Trimming took 0 bases from V and 8 from J, leaving 14 bases between them. This CDR3 is 15 amino acids long. The CDR3: CASSVVSQGGEKLFF. The CDR3 DNA is TGTGCCAGCAGCGTAGTGAGTCAGGGTGGGGAAAAACTGTTTTTT.

This clone occurred a few times. The chain recombines TRBV19 with TRBJ2-1, with 12 bases lining up with TRBD2. The junction had 3 bases not matched to a gene; V was cut back by 6 bases and J by 6 bases. The CDR3 extends over 14 amino acids. In germline, CDR1 is LNHDA, CDR2 SQIVND (reference sequence). CDR3 sequence: CASRGLAGTNEQFF. The CDR3, as DNA: TGTGCCAGTAGAGGACTAGCGGGGACCAATGAGCAGTTCTTC.

The rearrangement uses TRBV7-9 and TRBJ1-6; the D gene is possibly TRBD1 (5 bases). The CDR3 sequence is 14 residues long. Germline CDR1 is SEHNR and CDR2 is FQNEAQ (reference sequence). Trimming took 7 bases from V and 9 from J, leaving 16 bases between them. The CDR3 DNA reads TGTGCCAGCAACGAGATTAGGGGAGCTTCACCCCTCCACTTT. It is translated as CASNEIRGASPLHF.

The CDR3 loop reads CASSLDPGGYNEQFF. The DNA of the CDR3 is TGTGCCAGCAGCTTAGACCCGGGGGGATACAATGAGCAGTTCTTC. The rearrangement joins TRBV7-8 to TRBJ2-1, with 7 bases identical to TRBD2. Germline CDR1 and CDR2: SGHVS and FQNEAQ. Trimming removed 1 base from V and 4 bases from J; junction bases left unmatched: 4. The CDR3 extends over 15 amino acids. Full variable domain (missing parts from reference TRBV7-8 and TRBJ2-1): GAGVSQSPRYKVAKRGQDVALRCDPISGHVSLFWYQQALGQGPEFLTYFQNEAQLDKSGLPSDRFFAERPEGSVSTLKIQRTQQEDSAVYLCASSLDPGGYNEQFFGPGTRLTVL.

This chain connects TRBV5-8 to TRBJ1-2, with 7 bases matching TRBD1. This CDR3 has 12 amino acids. The trim removed 4 bases at V and 5 bases at J, leaving 2 bases unmatched. The germline CDR1 and CDR2 sequences are SGHTS and YDEGEE. CDR3 in amino acids: CASSPGQYGYTF. In DNA form, the CDR3 reads TGTGCCAGCAGCCCGGGACAGTATGGCTACACCTTC.

The V gene is TRBV7-9, the J gene TRBJ1-6; no reliable D call. Between the trimmed V and J ends, which lost 1 base and 8 bases, there was a span of 3 bases. Germline CDR1 and CDR2: SEHNR and FQNEAQ (reference sequence). This CDR3 spans 12 amino acids. CDR3 loop: CASSLVDSPLHF. CDR3 coding DNA: TGTGCCAGCAGCTTAGTAGATTCACCCCTCCACTTT.

The rearrangement uses TRBV6-5 and TRBJ1-4; D possibly corresponds to TRBD1 (5 bases). Germline V lookup: CDR1 MNHEY, CDR2 SVGAGI. Trimming removed 6 bases at V and 1 base at J, with 9 bases between. The CDR3 totals 14 residues. The CDR3 here is CASSGTRTNEKLFF. In nucleotides, the CDR3 is TGTGCCAGCAGCGGGACTCGAACTAATGAAAAACTGTTTTTT.

This chain connects TRBV29-1 to TRBJ2-5; D may be TRBD1 or TRBD2 (5 bases each). Trimming stripped 6 bases from V and 4 bases from J, with 12 bases between. CDR1 and CDR2 from the germline V gene are SQVTM and ANQGSEA. CDR3 length: 12 residues. The CDR3 loop reads CSVPDGGETQYF. CDR3 sequence (DNA): TGCAGCGTCCCCGATGGGGGAGAGACCCAGTACTTC. The full variable domain, in which reference TRBV29-1 and TRBJ2-5 provide the parts outside the CDR3, is SAVISQKPSRDICQRGTSLTIQCQVDSQVTMMFWYRQQPGQSLTLIATANQGSEATYESGFVIDKFPISRPNLTFSTLTVSNMSPEDSSIYLCSVPDGGETQYFGPGTRLLVL.

This chain uses TRBV28 with TRBJ2-5; 8 bases fit TRBD1. This CDR3 is built from 15 residues. V gave up 6 bases and J gave up 4 bases; unmatched junction bases: 10. In germline, CDR1 is MDHEN, CDR2 SYDVKM. The CDR3 reads CASRPGQGLRETQYF. The CDR3 nucleotides are TGTGCCAGCAGACCCGGACAGGGCTTGCGAGAGACCCAGTACTTC.

The table lists this clone with a few counts. Other DNA sequences in this sample translate to the same CDR3. This rearrangement joins TRBV29-1 to TRBJ1-2; weak D call: TRBD1 (5 bases). Germline V gene data show CDR1 as SQVTM and CDR2 as ANQGSEA. The CDR3 has 12 amino acids. The V end was cut by 1 base, the J end by 5 bases, with 8 bases between. The chain's CDR3 is CSVEGGTYGYTF. Here the CDR3 DNA reads TGCAGCGTTGAAGGGGGGACTTATGGCTACACCTTC.

This clone turned up a few times. This chain connects TRBV7-2 to TRBJ2-5; 7 bases are a match to TRBD2. Trimming cost V 4 bases and J 4 bases; bases outside gene matches: 6. Germline CDR1 and CDR2: SGHTA and FQGNSA. This CDR3 contains 14 residues. CDR3 in DNA: TGTGCCAGCAGCTGGACTAGATTGGGAGAGACCCAGTACTTC. Protein sequence: CASSWTRLGETQYF.

This rearrangement joins TRBV9 to TRBJ2-5; 8 nucleotides align to TRBD1. Germline-derived CDR1 and CDR2 are SGDLS and YYNGEE. V lost 3 bases and J lost 2; bases outside the gene matches: 3. The CDR3 has 14 amino acids. CDR3: CASSEGQVQETQYF. CDR3 DNA sequence: TGTGCCAGCAGCGAGGGACAGGTACAAGAGACCCAGTACTTC.